These 10 T cell receptor beta chains were all obtained from the same sample, sequenced in a study of blood T cell repertoires in COVID-19. The repertoire was sequenced with immunoSEQ multiplex PCR; TCRdb's copy has only in-frame clones and lacks some. The table has fewer than 200,000 clones, around four fifths seen once. Specimen: peripheral blood. The receptors here all came from a woman aged 80 or older with COVID-19, enrolled during active disease.

The chain has TRBV28 and TRBJ2-7; D is unclear. The CDR3 runs to 13 residues. The germline V gene encodes CDR1 MDHEN and CDR2 SYDVKM. Trimming took 8 bases from V and 1 from J, leaving 12 bases between them. The CDR3 DNA sequence: TGTGCCAGCTACAGAGCTACGTCCTACGAGCAGTACTTC. Translating gives CASYRATSYEQYF.

The genes are TRBV20-1 and TRBJ1-1, with a possible D match to TRBD1 (5 bases). Trimming removed 4 bases from V and 0 bases from J, with 9 bases in between. Germline V gene data show CDR1 as DFQATT and CDR2 as SNEGSKA (reference sequence). This CDR3 has 13 amino acids. The CDR3 nucleotides read TGCAGTGCTAATGAGGACATGAACACTGAAGCTTTCTTT. It is translated as CSANEDMNTEAFF.

The rearrangement links TRBV2 to TRBJ1-1; D is uncertain. The length of the CDR3 is 13 residues. The V end lost 7 bases, the J end lost 0 bases, and 9 bases lay between the germline ends. Germline-derived CDR1 and CDR2 are SNHLY and FYNNEI. The CDR3 nucleotides are TGTGCCAGCACTAGGGAGGTGAACACTGAAGCTTTCTTT. It translates to CASTREVNTEAFF.

The CDR3 loop reads CASSLSGGAPYEQYF. CDR3 coding DNA: TGTGCCAGCAGCCTTAGCGGGGGGGCACCCTACGAGCAGTACTTC. The gene calls are TRBV7-2 and TRBJ2-7; 11 bases match TRBD2. The V gene end was trimmed by 5 bases and the J gene end by 2 bases; junction bases not matched to a gene: 5. CDR1 SGHTA and CDR2 FQGNSA come from the germline V gene. There are 15 residues in the CDR3.

The chain combines TRBV12-1 with TRBJ2-5; TRBD2 is taken as the D call from the table, unchecked against the DNA. TRBV12-1 is an annotated pseudogene. The CDR3 runs 16 residues. The CDR3 nucleotides are TGTGCCAGCAGCTATTGCCGGAGGGCCCTAAAAGAGACCCAGTACTTC. This translates into CASSYCRRALKETQYF.

The V and J genes are TRBV18 and TRBJ1-2; D ambiguous. Trimming pared 5 bases from V and 4 bases from J, leaving 11 bases between. There are 13 residues in the CDR3. CDR1 KGHSH and CDR2 LQKENI come from the germline V gene. This chain's CDR3 is CASSSDLLYGYTF. In nucleotides, the CDR3 is TGTGCCAGCTCATCGGACTTACTCTATGGCTACACCTTC.

V gene TRBV7-9 combines with J gene TRBJ2-7; 10 nucleotides align to TRBD2. CDR3 length: 13 amino acids. Germline V gene data show CDR1 as SEHNR and CDR2 as FQNEAQ (reference sequence). The CDR3 nucleotides are TGTGCGATTAGCGGGAGGAGCTCCTACGAGCAGTACTTC. Residues: CAISGRSSYEQYF.

This clone appeared a few times. The gene calls are TRBV6-5 and TRBJ2-1, with TRBD1 matching 9 bases. With 8 bases clipped from V and 4 bases from J, the junction kept 6 bases outside the gene matches. The CDR3 contains 14 residues. The V gene's germline CDR1 is MNHEY and CDR2 SVGAGI. Here the CDR3 reads CASGTGGGYNEQFF. In DNA form, the CDR3 reads TGTGCCAGCGGTACAGGGGGCGGGTACAATGAGCAGTTCTTC.

The V and J genes are TRBV30 and TRBJ2-3, with D uncertain. There are 15 residues in the CDR3. Germline V gene sequence: CDR1 GTSNPN, CDR2 SVGIG (reference sequence). With 0 bases removed from V and 4 bases from J, the gap between germline ends came to 14 bases. CDR3 loop: CAWSVLFAGADTQYF. The CDR3 nucleotides read TGTGCCTGGAGTGTATTGTTTGCTGGAGCAGATACGCAGTATTTT.

Only a few counts were recorded for this clone. The chain couples TRBV28 to TRBJ2-7; D possibly corresponds to TRBD2 (5 bases). The CDR3 is 12 amino acids. Trimming cost V 1 base and J 7 bases, with 8 bases left between them. Germline CDR1 MDHEN, CDR2 SYDVKM. The CDR3 sequence is CASSLLTGEQYF. The DNA for the CDR3 is TGTGCCAGCAGTTTATTAACGGGAGAGCAGTACTTC.